This T cell receptor (beta chain) was recorded in a study of beta chain features in type 1 diabetes. The table lists this clone with a few counts. Its antigen remains unknown. The entirety of the isolated RNA underwent reverse transcription, so expressed TCRB transcripts were sequenced. The assay was immunoSEQ multiplex PCR, and TCRdb's table has in-frame clones only and misses some. There are just over 450,000 clones in the sample; approximately 30% occur only once, and around 0.065% lies in the top ten. Points from the study as a whole: Among type 1 diabetes patients, VDJ junctions had fewer insertions and more deletions.

Per germline, CDR1 KGHSY and CDR2 FQNENV. Trimming removed 1 base at V and 1 base at J, with 8 bases between. CDR3 length: 14 amino acids. Sequenced material: naive CD4+ T cells from blood. The rearrangement uses TRBV16 and TRBJ2-7; D perhaps matches TRBD1 (5 bases). This receptor was identified in a man between 18 and 29 years old in good health. CDR3 nucleotides: TGTGCCAGCAGCCAATTCCCAGGGTCCTACGAGCAGTACTTC. Its protein is CASSQFPGSYEQYF.